The clone carrying this T cell receptor beta chain has a count of ten or more. Germline and junction disagree at one end, which may indicate a read error. This sample is part of a study of early T cells in non-severe SARS-CoV-2 infection. Germline V gene sequence: CDR1 DFQATT, CDR2 SNEGSKA (reference sequence). The length of the CDR3 is 15 residues. MiXCR, applied by TCRdb to the 5' RACE reads, yields one record per CDR3 protein. The sample contains over 30,000 distinct CDR3 sequences, around 4.1% of which appear only once. The chain carries TRBV20-1 and TRBJ1-2; the match to TRBD1 covers 7 bases. The source is an adult who was a healthcare worker with PCR-confirmed SARS-CoV-2 infection or an uninfected control (not recorded which). The specimen was whole blood. As DNA, the CDR3 is TGCAGTGCTCGAGACCCGGACAGGCGCGACTATGGCTACACCTTC. It translates to CSARDPDRRDYGYTF.